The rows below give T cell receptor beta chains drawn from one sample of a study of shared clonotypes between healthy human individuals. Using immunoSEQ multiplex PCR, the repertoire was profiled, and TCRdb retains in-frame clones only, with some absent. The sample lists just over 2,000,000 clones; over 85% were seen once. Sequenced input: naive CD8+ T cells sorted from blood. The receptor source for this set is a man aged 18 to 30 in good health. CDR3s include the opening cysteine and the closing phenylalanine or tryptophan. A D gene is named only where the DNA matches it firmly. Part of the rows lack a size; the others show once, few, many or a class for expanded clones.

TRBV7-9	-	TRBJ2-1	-	CASSLVHSHEQFF	TGTGCCAGCAGCTTAGTCCACAGTCATGAGCAGTTCTTC
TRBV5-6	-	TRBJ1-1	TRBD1	CASSLFGDSDTEAFF	TGTGCCAGCAGCTTATTTGGGGACAGTGACACTGAAGCTTTCTTT
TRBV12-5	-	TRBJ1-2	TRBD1	CASSEGAGGYTF	TGTGCTAGTTCGGAGGGGGCTGGTGGCTACACCTTC
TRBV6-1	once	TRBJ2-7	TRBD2	CASSELLAGVSFHEQYF	TGTGCCAGCAGTGAACTACTAGCGGGGGTCTCTTTCCACGAGCAGTACTTC
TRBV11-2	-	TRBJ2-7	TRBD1	CASSWDRAPYEQYF	TGTGCCAGCAGCTGGGACAGGGCGCCCTACGAGCAGTACTTC
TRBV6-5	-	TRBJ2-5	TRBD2	CASTPGLAAQETQYF	TGTGCCAGCACCCCAGGACTAGCGGCCCAAGAGACCCAGTACTTC
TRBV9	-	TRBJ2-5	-	CASSVGGTAGETQYF	TGTGCCAGCAGCGTTGGAGGGACGGCGGGAGAGACCCAGTACTTC
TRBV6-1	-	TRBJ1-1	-	CASSESRHLNTEAFF	TGTGCCAGCAGTGAATCAAGGCATTTGAACACTGAAGCTTTCTTT
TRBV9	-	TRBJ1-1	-	CASSVGGWPGAYTEAFF	TGTGCCAGCAGCGTAGGGGGGTGGCCAGGCGCCTACACTGAAGCTTTCTTT
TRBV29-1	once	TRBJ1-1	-	CSVEEEGREAFF	TGCAGCGTTGAAGAAGAGGGCCGTGAAGCTTTCTTT
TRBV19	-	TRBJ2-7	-	CASSFQSGDYEQYF	TGTGCCAGTAGTTTCCAGAGTGGGGACTACGAGCAGTACTTC
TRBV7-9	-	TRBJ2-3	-	CASSLAQGTDTQYF	TGTGCCAGCAGCTTAGCGCAGGGCACAGATACGCAGTATTTT
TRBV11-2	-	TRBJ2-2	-	CASSSMGGSNTGELFF	TGTGCCAGCAGCTCAATGGGGGGCTCGAACACCGGGGAGCTGTTTTTT
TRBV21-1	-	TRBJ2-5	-	CASSKALQGLGQETQYF	TGTGCCAGCAGCAAAGCGCTGCAGGGCCTGGGCCAAGAGACCCAGTACTTC
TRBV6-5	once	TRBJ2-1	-	CASSQQDSSYNEQFF	TGTGCCAGCAGCCAACAGGACAGCTCCTACAATGAGCAGTTCTTC
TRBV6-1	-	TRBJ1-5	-	CASSDAGRNQPQHF	TGTGCCAGCAGTGATGCAGGTCGCAATCAGCCCCAGCATTTT
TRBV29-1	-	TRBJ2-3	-	CSVFDWSTDTQYF	TGCAGCGTTTTCGACTGGAGCACAGATACGCAGTATTTT
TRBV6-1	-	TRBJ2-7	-	CASSESRVDEQYF	TGTGCCAGCAGTGAATCGAGGGTGGACGAGCAGTACTTC
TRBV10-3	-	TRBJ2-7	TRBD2	CAISDLAGNSYEQYF	TGTGCCATCAGTGATTTAGCGGGGAACTCCTACGAGCAGTACTTC
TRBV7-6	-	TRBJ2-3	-	CASSLEYEDTQYF	TGTGCCAGCAGCTTAGAGTATGAAGATACGCAGTATTTT
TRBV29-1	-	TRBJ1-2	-	CSVESHRDHGYTF	TGCAGCGTTGAGTCTCACAGGGACCATGGCTACACCTTC
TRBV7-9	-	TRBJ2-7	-	CASSLLGQGSFYEQYF	TGTGCCAGCAGCTTATTGGGGCAGGGGTCTTTTTACGAGCAGTACTTC
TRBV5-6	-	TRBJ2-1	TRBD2	CASRYRSGSYNEQFF	TGTGCCAGCAGATATCGGAGCGGGAGTTACAATGAGCAGTTCTTC
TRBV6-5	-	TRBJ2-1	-	CASSSRQAYNEQFF	TGTGCCAGCAGTTCGAGGCAGGCTTACAATGAGCAGTTCTTC
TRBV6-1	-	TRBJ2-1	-	CASSEGIYSYNEQFF	TGTGCCAGCAGTGAAGGGATCTACTCCTACAATGAGCAGTTCTTC
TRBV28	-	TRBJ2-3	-	CASSFTLRAEDTQYF	TGTGCCAGCAGTTTCACACTGCGGGCGGAAGATACGCAGTATTTT
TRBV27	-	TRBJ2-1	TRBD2	CASSLFGSGRAYNEQFF	TGTGCCAGCAGTTTATTCGGTAGCGGGCGCGCCTACAATGAGCAGTTCTTC
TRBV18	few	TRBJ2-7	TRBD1	CASRTGSAYEQYF	TGTGCCAGCCGGACAGGGTCTGCCTACGAGCAGTACTTC
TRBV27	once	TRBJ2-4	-	CASSLSSANIQYF	TGTGCCAGCAGTTTGAGCTCGGCGAACATTCAGTACTTC
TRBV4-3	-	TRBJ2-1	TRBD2	CASSQDEGAGDYNEQFF	TGCGCCAGCAGCCAAGATGAGGGAGCGGGGGACTACAATGAGCAGTTCTTC
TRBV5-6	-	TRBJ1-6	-	CASSFSTFSWNSPLHF	TGTGCCAGCAGCTTTTCAACTTTTTCGTGGAATTCACCCCTCCACTTT
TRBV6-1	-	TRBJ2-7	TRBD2	CASSDGPGLAGVTSYEQYF	TGTGCCAGCAGTGATGGACCGGGACTAGCGGGGGTTACCTCCTACGAGCAGTACTTC
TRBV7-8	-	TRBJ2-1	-	CASSFGPEYNEQFF	TGTGCCAGCAGCTTCGGCCCGGAGTACAATGAGCAGTTCTTC
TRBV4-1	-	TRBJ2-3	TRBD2	CASSQGLALGTDTQYF	TGCGCCAGCAGCCAAGGACTAGCCCTTGGCACAGATACGCAGTATTTT
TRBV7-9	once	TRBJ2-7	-	CASSLGSIYEQYF	TGTGCCAGCAGCTTAGGGTCAATTTACGAGCAGTACTTC
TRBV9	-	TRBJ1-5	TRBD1	CASSLSGGQPQHF	TGTGCCAGCAGCCTTTCAGGGGGTCAGCCCCAGCATTTT
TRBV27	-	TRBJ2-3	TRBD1	CASSRDSHTDTQYF	TGTGCCAGTTCCCGGGACAGCCACACAGATACGCAGTATTTT
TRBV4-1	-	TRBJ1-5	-	CASSPTLFSNQPQHF	TGCGCCAGCAGCCCGACCCTCTTTAGCAATCAGCCCCAGCATTTT
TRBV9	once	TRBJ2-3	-	CASSVGWGGTDTQYF	TGTGCCAGCAGCGTAGGGTGGGGGGGCACAGATACGCAGTATTTT
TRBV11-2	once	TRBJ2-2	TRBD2	CASSPGGLATTGELFF	TGTGCCAGCAGTCCGGGGGGACTAGCGACCACCGGGGAGCTGTTTTTT
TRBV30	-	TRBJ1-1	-	CAWSVLDSKAEAFF	TGTGCCTGGAGTGTACTGGACTCGAAGGCTGAAGCTTTCTTT
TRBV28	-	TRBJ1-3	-	CASSPGSDSFSYSGNTIYF	TGTGCCAGCAGCCCCGGGAGCGACTCCTTCTCCTACTCTGGAAACACCATATATTTT
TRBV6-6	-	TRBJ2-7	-	CASSYSAVYEQYF	TGTGCCAGCAGTTACTCGGCAGTCTACGAGCAGTACTTC
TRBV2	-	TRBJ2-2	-	CASSSGENTGELFF	TGTGCCAGCAGTTCAGGGGAGAACACCGGGGAGCTGTTTTTT
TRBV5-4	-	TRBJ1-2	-	CASSLDLDGYTF	TGTGCCAGCAGCTTGGACCTGGATGGCTACACCTTC
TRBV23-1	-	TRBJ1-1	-	CASSQNHRENTEAFF	TGCGCCAGCAGTCAAAATCACAGAGAGAACACTGAAGCTTTCTTT
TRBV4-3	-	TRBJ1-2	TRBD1	CASSQDIGTGLFDYGYTF	TGCGCCAGCAGCCAAGATATTGGGACAGGGCTCTTCGACTATGGCTACACCTTC
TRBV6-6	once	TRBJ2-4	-	CASSPRPEGSKNIQYF	TGTGCCAGCAGTCCTCGCCCCGAGGGGTCCAAAAACATTCAGTACTTC
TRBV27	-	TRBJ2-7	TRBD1	CASSVTGTLGEQYF	TGTGCCAGCAGTGTGACAGGGACGTTGGGGGAGCAGTACTTC
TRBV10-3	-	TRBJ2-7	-	CAIEAGGNEQYF	TGTGCCATCGAGGCAGGGGGGAACGAGCAGTACTTC
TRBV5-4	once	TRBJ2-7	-	CASSRGASSYEQYF	TGTGCCAGCAGCCGAGGGGCTAGCTCCTACGAGCAGTACTTC
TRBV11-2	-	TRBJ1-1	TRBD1	CASSPGQTGRDTEAFF	TGTGCCAGCAGCCCAGGTCAGACAGGGAGGGACACTGAAGCTTTCTTT
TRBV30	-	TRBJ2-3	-	CAWSVYSARTDTQYF	TGTGCCTGGAGTGTATACTCCGCTCGCACAGATACGCAGTATTTT
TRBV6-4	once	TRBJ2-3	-	CASSKRGRSTDTQYF	TGTGCCAGCTCCAAAAGGGGTCGAAGCACAGATACGCAGTATTTT
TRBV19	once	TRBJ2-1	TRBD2	CASSIPHLAGGYEQFF	TGTGCCAGTAGTATACCCCACCTAGCGGGAGGGTATGAGCAGTTCTTC
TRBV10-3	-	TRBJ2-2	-	CAIAGETGELFF	TGTGCCATCGCAGGGGAAACCGGGGAGCTGTTTTTT
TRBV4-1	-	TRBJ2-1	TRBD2	CASSQERGLIYEQFF	TGCGCCAGCAGCCAAGAGAGGGGACTAATCTATGAGCAGTTCTTC
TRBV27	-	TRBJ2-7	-	CASSPGGEAYEQYF	TGTGCCAGCAGCCCCGGAGGCGAAGCCTACGAGCAGTACTTC
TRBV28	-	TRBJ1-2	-	CASSPRAFLEGYTF	TGTGCCAGCAGTCCTCGGGCCTTCCTGGAGGGCTACACCTTC